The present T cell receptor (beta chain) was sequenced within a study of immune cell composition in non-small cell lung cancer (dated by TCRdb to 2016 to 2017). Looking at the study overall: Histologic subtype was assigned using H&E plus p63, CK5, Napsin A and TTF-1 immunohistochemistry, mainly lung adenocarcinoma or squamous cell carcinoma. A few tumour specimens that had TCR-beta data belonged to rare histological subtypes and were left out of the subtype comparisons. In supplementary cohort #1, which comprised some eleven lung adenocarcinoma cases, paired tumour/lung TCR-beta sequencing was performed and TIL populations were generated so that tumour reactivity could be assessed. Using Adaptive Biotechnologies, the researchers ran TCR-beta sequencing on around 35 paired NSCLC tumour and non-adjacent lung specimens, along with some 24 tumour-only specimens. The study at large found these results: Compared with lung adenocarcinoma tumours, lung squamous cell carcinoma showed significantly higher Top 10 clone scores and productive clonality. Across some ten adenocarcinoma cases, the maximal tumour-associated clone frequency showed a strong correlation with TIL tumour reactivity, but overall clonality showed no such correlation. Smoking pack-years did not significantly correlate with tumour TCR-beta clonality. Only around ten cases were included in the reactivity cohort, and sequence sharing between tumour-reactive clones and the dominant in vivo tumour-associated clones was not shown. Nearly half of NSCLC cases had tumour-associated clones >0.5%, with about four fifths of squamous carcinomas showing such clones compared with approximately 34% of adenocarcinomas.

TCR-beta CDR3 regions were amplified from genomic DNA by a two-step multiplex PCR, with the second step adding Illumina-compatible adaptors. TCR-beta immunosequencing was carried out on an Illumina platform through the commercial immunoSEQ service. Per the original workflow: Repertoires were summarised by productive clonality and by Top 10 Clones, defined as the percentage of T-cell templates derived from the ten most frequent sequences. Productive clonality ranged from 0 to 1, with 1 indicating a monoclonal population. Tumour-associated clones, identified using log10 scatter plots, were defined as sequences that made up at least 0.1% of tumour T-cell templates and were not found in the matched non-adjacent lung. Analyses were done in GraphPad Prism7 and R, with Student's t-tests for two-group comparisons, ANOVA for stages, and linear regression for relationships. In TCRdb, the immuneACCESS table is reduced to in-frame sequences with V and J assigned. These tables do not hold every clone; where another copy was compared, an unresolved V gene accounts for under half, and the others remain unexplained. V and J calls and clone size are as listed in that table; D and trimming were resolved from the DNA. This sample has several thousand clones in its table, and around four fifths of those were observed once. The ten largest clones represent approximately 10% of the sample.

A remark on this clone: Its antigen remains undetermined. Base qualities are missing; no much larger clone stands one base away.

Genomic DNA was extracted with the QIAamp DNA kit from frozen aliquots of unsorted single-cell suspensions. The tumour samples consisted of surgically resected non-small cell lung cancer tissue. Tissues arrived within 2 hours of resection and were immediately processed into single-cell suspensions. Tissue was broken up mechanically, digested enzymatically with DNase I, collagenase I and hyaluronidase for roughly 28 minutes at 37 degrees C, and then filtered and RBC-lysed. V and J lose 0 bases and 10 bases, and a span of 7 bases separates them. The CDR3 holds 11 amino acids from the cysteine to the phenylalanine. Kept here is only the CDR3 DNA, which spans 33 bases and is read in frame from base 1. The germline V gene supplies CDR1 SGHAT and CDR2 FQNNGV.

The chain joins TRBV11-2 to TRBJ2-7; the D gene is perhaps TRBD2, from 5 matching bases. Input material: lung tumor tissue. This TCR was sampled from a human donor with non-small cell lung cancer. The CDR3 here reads CASSLDREQYF. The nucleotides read TGTGCCAGCAGCTTAGATCGGGAACAGTACTTC.